The entry that follows covers one T cell receptor (beta chain) sequence. Antigen: not known. With a much larger clone just one base away, this may be a read error. These data belong to a study of regulatory T cells in long-lasting Graves disease. Time point noted: persistent/refractory GD, antithyroid drugs over 5 years with positive TRAb. RNA isolated from PBMCs was used to make the TCR library. Recruitment took place at an endocrinology department in Xi'an, China. Overall study results and limits: New patients shared some 980 public clonotypes, and persistent patients shared more, with fewer than 3,500. Accuracy might have suffered from few samples. Patients with persistent Graves' had lower TCR diversity than newly diagnosed patients.

Construction of the TCR beta libraries employed iRepertoire HTBI primers in conjunction with Arm-PCR of CDR3 regions. TCRdb reprocessed the multiplex PCR reads with MiXCR, giving one entry per CDR3 protein. The table lists around 400,000 distinct CDR3 sequences, 20% to 25% of them singletons. Germline CDR1 and CDR2: MDHEN and SYDVKM. The length of the CDR3 is 14 residues. V was pared by 4 bases and J by 3 bases, with 10 bases between. Source: peripheral blood mononuclear cells (PBMCs), taken when the disease was refractory, from a patient treated with antithyroid drugs. This rearrangement joins TRBV28 to TRBJ2-4; D possibly corresponds to TRBD1 (6 bases). This sequence originates from a female donor with Graves disease. This CDR3 reads CASSWKQGKNIQYF. Here the CDR3 DNA reads TGTGCCAGCAGTTGGAAACAGGGCAAAAACATTCAGTACTTC.